Below, 32 T cell receptor beta chains from the same sample are listed, as sequenced in a study of beta chain features in type 1 diabetes (dated by TCRdb to between 2018 and 2020). The library was generated by the immunoSEQ multiplex PCR assay. The entire isolated RNA was reverse transcribed using the High Capacity cDNA Reverse Transcription Kit, and thus expressed TCRB transcripts were sequenced. TCRdb provides this immuneACCESS table in a form limited to in-frame rearrangements. Some clones are lacking; in checked studies, under half of them reflect an unresolved V gene, and why the rest are absent is not known. The sample has some 200,000 clones on record, 11% of them singletons. The biggest ten clones account for less than 1.5% of the sample. Sample: central memory CD4+ T cells from blood. All receptors come from a man aged 18 to 29 in good health.

This chain uses TRBV2 with TRBJ2-3, with D possibly being TRBD1 or TRBD2 (6 bases each). In germline, CDR1 is SNHLY, CDR2 FYNNEI. V was shortened by 6 bases and J by 5 bases, with 21 bases between the two germline ends. This CDR3 has 16 residues. The CDR3 protein is CASSRGDIIYGDTQYF. CDR3 DNA: TGTGCCAGCAGCCGCGGGGACATTATTTACGGAGATACGCAGTATTTT.

This clone occurred many times. The genes are TRBV30 and TRBJ2-7, with D possibly TRBD2 on 6 matching bases. This CDR3 has 16 residues. CDR1 is GTSNPN and CDR2 is SVGIG in the germline V gene (reference sequence). V lost 3 bases, J lost 2 bases, and 20 bases lay in between. CDR3 loop: CAWRPAYSGYTYEQYF. Written as DNA, the CDR3 is TGTGCCTGGAGACCTGCCTATAGCGGCTACACCTACGAGCAGTACTTC.

This chain links TRBV5-1 with TRBJ2-1; 9 bases agree with TRBD2. Germline trimming cut 3 bases from V and 9 bases from J; bases unmatched to any gene: 7. CDR3 size: 14 residues. From germline, CDR1 is SGHRS and CDR2 YFSETQ. The CDR3 loop reads CASSSGTSHTEQFF. In DNA, the CDR3 is TGCGCCAGCAGCTCCGGGACTAGCCACACTGAGCAGTTCTTC.

A few counts support this clone. The gene calls are TRBV19 and TRBJ2-1, with 7 bases aligning to TRBD2. CDR3 length: 13 amino acids. Germline-derived CDR1 and CDR2 are LNHDA and SQIVND (reference sequence). J gave up 9 bases and V 5 bases, and 7 bases lay outside the gene matches. This CDR3 is CASSQGGNSEQFF. The CDR3 region has the DNA TGTGCCAGTAGTCAGGGAGGGAACAGTGAGCAGTTCTTC.

This clone has at least ten counts. This sequence joins TRBV6-1 and TRBJ2-3; either TRBD1 or TRBD2 may supply D (5 bases each). The CDR3 contains 16 residues. Germline V gene data show CDR1 as MNHNS and CDR2 as SASEGT. The V and J ends lost 3 bases and 4 bases respectively, with 17 bases between them. Written as DNA, the CDR3 is TGTGCCAGCAGTGAGGTGGCTTGGGGGATAGCAGATACGCAGTATTTT. This sequence encodes CASSEVAWGIADTQYF.

This clone was detected only once. V usage is TRBV6-5 and J usage is TRBJ2-1, with 7 bases lining up with TRBD1. The CDR3 extends over 14 amino acids. The V gene end was trimmed by 7 bases and the J gene end by 4 bases; junction bases not matched to a gene: 7. CDR1 and CDR2 from the germline V gene are MNHEY and SVGAGI. CDR3 coding DNA: TGTGCCAGCACGCCCGGGACAGCTTACAATGAGCAGTTCTTC. Amino acid sequence: CASTPGTAYNEQFF.

J is TRBJ2-1 and V is TRBV14; 7 nucleotides line up with TRBD2. The ends lost 4 bases at V and 5 bases at J; junction bases unmatched: 11. This CDR3 region has 16 residues. CDR1 is SGHDN and CDR2 is FVKESK in the germline V gene. This CDR3 reads CASSPLGGRVHNEQFF. The CDR3, as DNA: TGTGCCAGCAGCCCCCTGGGCGGGAGAGTCCACAATGAGCAGTTCTTC.

This clone was seen a handful of times. CDR3 nucleotide sequence: TGTGCCAGCAGCCCCTCACGCGAGTATGTCAAAAACATTCAGTACTTC. Translation: CASSPSREYVKNIQYF. V usage is TRBV7-2 and J usage is TRBJ2-4; D gene unclear. The CDR3 runs 16 residues. Deletions cut 5 bases from V and 3 bases from J, with 17 bases between. The germline V gene encodes CDR1 SGHTA and CDR2 FQGNSA.

J is TRBJ1-4 and V is TRBV25-1; TRBD1 might be the D (6 bases). Germline assignment: CDR1 MGHDK and CDR2 SYGVNS. This CDR3 region has 15 residues. Trimming left V 4 bases short and J 6 bases short, with 15 bases between. CDR3: CASSGMTGIDEKLFF. CDR3 nucleotides: TGTGCCAGCAGTGGAATGACAGGAATCGATGAAAAACTGTTTTTT.

Only a few counts were recorded for this clone. The chain couples TRBV7-2 to TRBJ2-7; D is uncertain. From germline, CDR1 is SGHTA and CDR2 FQGNSA. The CDR3 loop spans 12 amino acids. V lost 3 bases, J lost 6 bases, and 9 bases lay in between. The CDR3 DNA reads TGTGCCAGCAGCTTCTCGAGGCCCGAGCAGTACTTC. Translating gives CASSFSRPEQYF.

This clone was picked up a small number of times. The V gene is TRBV5-1, the J gene TRBJ2-7, with D hard to call. Trimming took 4 bases from V and 1 from J, leaving 9 bases between them. The CDR3 has 13 amino acids. Germline V gene sequence: CDR1 SGHRS, CDR2 YFSETQ. CDR3 sequence reads: CASSLAESYEQYF. The CDR3 DNA follows: TGCGCCAGCAGCCTTGCAGAGTCCTACGAGCAGTACTTC.

With respect to this clone: The sample carries other DNA sequences with the same CDR3. The chain is built from TRBV29-1 and TRBJ2-5; a weak D match, TRBD2 (6 bases). Per the germline V gene, CDR1 is SQVTM and CDR2 is ANQGSEA. The CDR3 is 16 amino acids. Trimming took 6 bases from V and 2 from J, leaving 22 bases between them. DNA for the CDR3: TGCAGCGTCCGGCCGGGAGCCCAGCAGTTTCAAGAGACCCAGTACTTC. Protein: CSVRPGAQQFQETQYF.

This clone has more than one count but fewer than ten. The chain recombines TRBV7-2 with TRBJ2-7, with 7 bases identical to TRBD1. J gave up 1 base and V 5 bases, and 8 bases lay outside the gene matches. CDR3 size: 15 residues. CDR1 is SGHTA, CDR2 FQGNSA, per germline. CDR3 in amino acids: CASSLRQGPSYEQYF. CDR3 nucleotides: TGTGCCAGCAGCCTACGACAGGGCCCTTCCTACGAGCAGTACTTC.

This rearrangement joins TRBV28 to TRBJ2-3, with D uncertain. Germline-derived CDR1 and CDR2 are MDHEN and SYDVKM. The germline V and J ends were trimmed by 6 bases and 0 bases, with 4 bases remaining between them. The CDR3 sequence is 12 residues long. The CDR3 sequence: CASRSSTDTQYF. The CDR3 coding sequence is TGTGCCAGCAGGAGTAGCACAGATACGCAGTATTTT.

CDR3 coding DNA: TGTGCCTGGGGAGGCTCCTACGAGCAGTACTTC. As protein: CAWGGSYEQYF. This rearrangement joins TRBV30 to TRBJ2-7; D perhaps matches TRBD2 (5 bases). CDR1 and CDR2 from the germline V gene are GTSNPN and SVGIG (reference sequence). V gave up 5 bases and J gave up 0 bases, with 5 bases separating them. The CDR3 runs 11 residues.

V usage is TRBV15 and J usage is TRBJ2-7, with 9 nucleotides matching TRBD2. CDR3 length: 15 amino acids. V lost 1 base, J lost 2 bases, and 3 bases stayed unmatched. CDR1 is LNHNV and CDR2 is YYDKDF in the germline V gene (reference sequence). In DNA form, the CDR3 reads TGTGCCACCAGCAGAGGACTAGCGGCGACCTACGAGCAGTACTTC. Protein product: CATSRGLAATYEQYF.

The chain uses TRBV2 and TRBJ2-7; D is possibly TRBD1 (5 bases). Germline CDR1 and CDR2: SNHLY and FYNNEI. CDR3 length equals 14 residues. V lost 8 bases and J 2 bases, leaving 16 bases between the germline ends. CDR3 residues: CASSGPQQAYEQYF. The CDR3 coding sequence is TGTGCCAGCTCCGGCCCGCAACAGGCCTACGAGCAGTACTTC.

V is TRBV7-9 and J is TRBJ2-3; no definite D call. The germline V gene has CDR1 SEHNR and CDR2 FQNEAQ (reference sequence). The CDR3 spans 15 residues. Trimming took off 1 base at V and 2 bases at J, with 10 bases between the two ends. The DNA for the CDR3 is TGTGCCAGCAGCTTAGTAGGCAGGACCACAGATACGCAGTATTTT. Amino acid sequence: CASSLVGRTTDTQYF.

This clone was seen ten or more times. V usage is TRBV9 and J usage is TRBJ2-1; 11 bases align to TRBD2. This CDR3 contains 15 residues. In germline, CDR1 is SGDLS, CDR2 YYNGEE. J gave up 10 bases and V 0 bases, and 6 bases lay outside the gene matches. This chain's CDR3 is CASSVGTSGRGEQFF. In nucleotides, the CDR3 is TGTGCCAGCAGCGTAGGTACTAGCGGGAGAGGGGAGCAGTTCTTC.

The V and J genes are TRBV30 and TRBJ2-1, with D unclear. This CDR3 has 14 amino acids. Trimming took 0 bases from V and 9 from J, leaving 15 bases between them. CDR1 and CDR2 from the germline V gene are GTSNPN and SVGIG (reference sequence). The CDR3: CAWSVVGGVREQFF. CDR3 coding DNA: TGTGCCTGGAGTGTAGTAGGTGGGGTTCGTGAGCAGTTCTTC. The full variable domain, rest sourced from reference TRBV30 and TRBJ2-1, is SQTIHQWPATLVQPVGSPLSLECTVEGTSNPNLYWYRQAAGRGLQLLFYSVGIGQISSEVPQNLSASRPQDRQFILSSKKLLLSDSGFYLCAWSVVGGVREQFFGPGTRLTVL.

The chain employs TRBV7-9 and TRBJ2-7, with D possibly being TRBD1 or TRBD2 (7 bases each). The CDR3 has 14 amino acids. Germline V gives CDR1 SEHNR, CDR2 FQNEAQ (reference sequence). With 4 bases removed from V and 4 bases from J, the gap between germline ends came to 14 bases. In nucleotides, the CDR3 is TGTGCCAGCAGCTCCGCAGGGGGAGGGTACGAGCAGTACTTC. Protein sequence: CASSSAGGGYEQYF.

There are many counts of this clone. The chain carries TRBV9 and TRBJ1-4, with D uncertain. Trimming pared 2 bases from V and 13 bases from J, leaving 15 bases between. This CDR3 contains 13 residues. In germline, CDR1 is SGDLS, CDR2 YYNGEE. The CDR3 is CASSVSSSSGLFF. CDR3 in DNA: TGTGCCAGCAGCGTTTCCTCGAGTTCGGGACTGTTTTTT.

This clone turned up a few times. V and J are TRBV4-2 and TRBJ2-5; D possibly matches TRBD1 or TRBD2 (5 bases each). This CDR3 is 14 amino acids long. Trimming stripped 5 bases from V and 2 bases from J, with 12 bases between. The germline gives CDR1 LGHNA, CDR2 YNFKEQ. The CDR3 reads CASSTRDLQETQYF. CDR3 in DNA: TGTGCCAGCAGCACACGGGACCTACAAGAGACCCAGTACTTC.

This clone was counted many times. The chain links TRBV30 to TRBJ1-1; 8 bases map to TRBD1. Germline lookup yields CDR1 GTSNPN and CDR2 SVGIG (reference sequence). Germline trimming cut 6 bases from V and 2 bases from J; bases unmatched to any gene: 11. There are 15 residues in the CDR3. The CDR3, as DNA: TGTGCCTGCCGCTACCGGGACAGGAGAAACACTGAAGCTTTCTTT. Its translation is CACRYRDRRNTEAFF.

The genes are TRBV4-2 and TRBJ2-3; 7 bases are a match to TRBD2. Trimming removed 4 bases from V and 5 bases from J; junction bases left unmatched: 9. This CDR3 comprises 15 residues. Germline V gene data show CDR1 as LGHNA and CDR2 as YNFKEQ. This CDR3 is CASSRGTGGKDTQYF. Here the CDR3 DNA reads TGTGCCAGCAGCCGAGGGACGGGAGGTAAAGATACGCAGTATTTT.

The rearrangement uses TRBV5-1 and TRBJ2-5; 8 bases align to TRBD1. The CDR3 loop spans 17 amino acids. CDR1 is SGHRS, CDR2 YFSETQ, per germline. The V gene end was trimmed by 4 bases and the J gene end by 5 bases; junction bases not matched to a gene: 16. The CDR3 here is CASSPFTTDRGRETQYF. As DNA, the CDR3 is TGCGCCAGCAGCCCTTTTACCACTGACAGGGGACGGGAGACCCAGTACTTC.

This clone was observed a few times. The gene calls are TRBV5-1 and TRBJ2-3; D might be TRBD1 or TRBD2, each matching 5 bases. The CDR3 covers 15 residues. Germline V gene data show CDR1 as SGHRS and CDR2 as YFSETQ. Between the trimmed V and J ends, which lost 2 bases and 2 bases, there was a span of 12 bases. CDR3 sequence: CASSFSGTYTDTQYF. In DNA, the CDR3 is TGCGCCAGCAGCTTTTCCGGGACCTACACAGATACGCAGTATTTT.

In its sample, this clone was seen a few times. V and J are TRBV4-3 and TRBJ2-3; D ambiguous. The CDR3 runs to 16 residues. From germline, CDR1 is LGHNA and CDR2 YSLEER. With 2 bases removed from V and 2 bases from J, the gap between germline ends came to 14 bases. The CDR3 DNA reads TGCGCCAGCAGCCAACTAGGCGCTAGACACACAGATACGCAGTATTTT. Protein product: CASSQLGARHTDTQYF.

This clone has just a few counts. This chain connects TRBV27 to TRBJ2-2, with a tentative D call TRBD1 (5 bases). V was cut by 2 bases and J by 4 bases, with 8 bases left in between. There are 14 residues in the CDR3. Per germline, CDR1 MNHEY and CDR2 SMNVEV (reference sequence). This CDR3 is CASSLSRVTGELFF. CDR3 nucleotide sequence: TGTGCCAGCAGTTTAAGCAGGGTCACCGGGGAGCTGTTTTTT.

To note about this clone: Distinct nucleotide sequences in the sample also encode this CDR3. V gene TRBV18 combines with J gene TRBJ1-1; the D gene is possibly TRBD1 (6 bases). Trimming pared 1 base from V and 1 base from J, leaving 7 bases between. Germline CDR1 is KGHSH and CDR2 is LQKENI. The CDR3 is 14 residues long. CDR3 region: CASSPQGGNTEAFF. The DNA for the CDR3 is TGTGCCAGCTCACCACAGGGGGGGAACACTGAAGCTTTCTTT.

This clone was seen just once. A read error may be the cause here, since a much bigger clone is one base away. Other DNA sequences from this sample encode an identical CDR3 as well. The V gene is TRBV30, the J gene TRBJ2-7; TRBD2 might be the D (6 bases). The germline CDR1 and CDR2 sequences are GTSNPN and SVGIG (reference sequence). The CDR3 covers 13 residues. Trimming pared 0 bases from V and 5 bases from J, leaving 11 bases between. CDR3 nucleotides: TGTGCCTGGAGTGTTGGGCTAGCGAACGAGCAGTACTTC. Amino acids: CAWSVGLANEQYF. Filled out from reference TRBV30 and TRBJ2-7, the complete variable domain reads SQTIHQWPATLVQPVGSPLSLECTVEGTSNPNLYWYRQAAGRGLQLLFYSVGIGQISSEVPQNLSASRPQDRQFILSSKKLLLSDSGFYLCAWSVGLANEQYFGPGTRLTVT.

V is TRBV7-9 and J is TRBJ1-3, with a possible D match to TRBD1 (6 bases). V lost 5 bases and J 5 bases, leaving 16 bases between the germline ends. Germline CDR1 reads SEHNR; CDR2 reads FQNEAQ (reference sequence). The CDR3 covers 15 residues. CDR3 region: CASSPSRQGRNTIYF. The CDR3 DNA sequence: TGTGCCAGCAGCCCGTCTCGGCAGGGGAGAAACACCATATATTTT.